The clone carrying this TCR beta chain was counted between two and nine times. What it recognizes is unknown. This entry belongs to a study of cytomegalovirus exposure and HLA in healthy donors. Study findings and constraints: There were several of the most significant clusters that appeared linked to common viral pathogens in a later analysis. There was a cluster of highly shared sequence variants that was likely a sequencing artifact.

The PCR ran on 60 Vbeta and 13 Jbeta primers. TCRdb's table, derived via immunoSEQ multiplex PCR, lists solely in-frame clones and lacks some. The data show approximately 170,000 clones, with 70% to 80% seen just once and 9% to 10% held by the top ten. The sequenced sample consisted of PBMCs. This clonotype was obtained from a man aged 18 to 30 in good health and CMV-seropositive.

CDR3 protein: CASSQLAGVTGELFF. The CDR3 DNA reads TGCGCCAGCAGCCAACTAGCGGGAGTTACCGGGGAGCTGTTTTTT. The rearrangement links TRBV4-1 to TRBJ2-2; TRBD2 agrees at 10 bases. The CDR3 totals 15 residues. CDR1 MGHRA and CDR2 YSYEKL come from the germline V gene. The V and J ends lost 2 bases and 5 bases, in that order; junction bases with no gene match: 2.